The 17 T cell receptor beta chains in this list originate from one sample, sequenced in a study of T cell changes during pregnancy in multiple sclerosis. The table came from immunoSEQ multiplex PCR; TCRdb's copy has only in-frame clones and leaves some out. The sample lists about 38,000 clones, roughly 93% occurring once. Sequenced here: CD8+ T cells from peripheral blood mononuclear cells, sampled in the third trimester of pregnancy. The receptors were gathered from a female donor with multiple sclerosis, enrolled in a pregnancy study.

The chain carries TRBV11-2 and TRBJ2-1, with TRBD2 matching 9 bases. Germline CDR1 reads SGHAT; CDR2 reads FQNNGV. The trim removed 4 bases at V and 6 bases at J, leaving 7 bases unmatched. The CDR3 loop spans 15 amino acids. The CDR3 loop is CASSSLAGAPNEQFF. As DNA, the CDR3 is TGTGCCAGCAGCTCATTAGCGGGGGCCCCCAATGAGCAGTTCTTC.

V gene TRBV9 combines with J gene TRBJ2-1; 9 bases line up with TRBD1. Germline lookup yields CDR1 SGDLS and CDR2 YYNGEE. The CDR3 extends over 15 amino acids. Trimming at V came to 5 bases and at J to 9 bases, leaving 12 bases not matched to a gene. Here the CDR3 DNA reads TGTGCCAGCAGTGCGCCCGGGACAGGGTTCTCTGAGCAGTTCTTC. Translating it yields CASSAPGTGFSEQFF.

As DNA, the CDR3 is TGTGCCAGCAGCCTCGGGACAGGCGTAGAAGCTTTCTTT. Amino acids: CASSLGTGVEAFF. The genes are TRBV7-9 and TRBJ1-1; 8 bases line up with TRBD1. V shed 5 bases, J shed 8 bases, and the junction held 7 bases outside the gene matches. There are 13 residues in the CDR3. From germline, CDR1 is SEHNR and CDR2 FQNEAQ (reference sequence).

The chain links TRBV19 to TRBJ2-1; D unresolved. From germline, CDR1 is LNHDA and CDR2 SQIVND (reference sequence). The V and J ends lost 1 base and 1 base respectively, with 8 bases between them. The CDR3 has 15 residues. The CDR3: CASSIVESSYNEQFF. The DNA for the CDR3 is TGTGCCAGTAGTATAGTTGAGTCGTCCTACAATGAGCAGTTCTTC.

The V gene is TRBV4-1, the J gene TRBJ2-7; TRBD1 matches at 12 bases. With 2 bases clipped from V and 6 bases from J, the junction kept 5 bases outside the gene matches. Germline CDR1 reads MGHRA; CDR2 reads YSYEKL. CDR3 length equals 15 residues. CDR3 amino acids: CASSQFSGQGAEQYF. The CDR3 DNA is TGCGCCAGCAGCCAATTTTCGGGACAGGGGGCCGAGCAGTACTTC.

The rearrangement uses TRBV15 and TRBJ2-1; tentatively, D is TRBD1 (5 bases). V was clipped by 0 bases and J by 5 bases, with 11 bases between them. Germline CDR1 LNHNV, CDR2 YYDKDF (reference sequence). This CDR3 has 15 residues. For the CDR3, the DNA is TGTGCCACCAGCAGAGATAAGGGGATAAACAATGAGCAGTTCTTC. Its protein is CATSRDKGINNEQFF. Combining the CDR3 with reference TRBV15 and TRBJ2-1 gives the whole variable domain DAMVIQNPRYQVTQFGKPVTLSCSQTLNHNVMYWYQQKSSQAPKLLFHYYDKDFNNEADTPDNFQSRRPNTSFCFLDIRSPGLGDTAMYLCATSRDKGINNEQFFGPGTRLTVL.

The chain combines TRBV11-1 with TRBJ1-2; 9 bases line up with TRBD1. Per the germline V gene, CDR1 is SGHAT and CDR2 is FQDESV (reference sequence). This CDR3 contains 14 residues. V lost 6 bases, J lost 4 bases, and 6 bases stayed unmatched. CDR3 DNA sequence: TGTGCCAGCAGTTTCCTGACAGGGGGCTATGGCTACACCTTC. It encodes CASSFLTGGYGYTF.

The J gene is TRBJ1-5, the V gene TRBV4-2; possibly TRBD1 for D (6 bases). Germline V gene data show CDR1 as LGHNA and CDR2 as YNFKEQ. V dropped 3 bases and J dropped 2 bases, with 14 bases sitting between them. CDR3 length: 16 residues. The CDR3, as DNA: TGTGCCAGCAGCCATAACAGGGAGATCGGCAATCAGCCCCAGCATTTT. It codes for CASSHNREIGNQPQHF.

The chain couples TRBV27 to TRBJ1-1; possible D gene TRBD1, 6 bases. The V gene's germline CDR1 is MNHEY and CDR2 SMNVEV (reference sequence). The V and J ends lost 0 bases and 4 bases respectively, with 9 bases between them. The CDR3 loop spans 14 amino acids. The CDR3 DNA sequence: TGTGCCAGCAGTTTATCGGGGGGGCTCACTGAAGCTTTCTTT. This codes for CASSLSGGLTEAFF.

This rearrangement joins TRBV27 to TRBJ1-1; D perhaps matches TRBD1 (5 bases). V lost 6 bases, J lost 2 bases, and 13 bases lay in between. Germline CDR1 MNHEY, CDR2 SMNVEV (reference sequence). This CDR3 has 14 amino acids. In DNA form, the CDR3 reads TGTGCCAGCAGGCCTGTAGGGGCCAACACTGAAGCTTTCTTT. Residues: CASRPVGANTEAFF.

In DNA form, the CDR3 reads TGTGCCTGGAGTGCGAGAGAGAGGAACACTGAAGCTTTCTTT. Translated: CAWSARERNTEAFF. The chain uses TRBV30 and TRBJ1-1; D is undetermined. Trimming shortened V by 1 base and J by 1 base, and 10 bases separated the two germline ends. This CDR3 has 14 amino acids. Per germline, CDR1 GTSNPN and CDR2 SVGIG (reference sequence).

The J gene is TRBJ2-1, the V gene TRBV9; D call uncertain. The CDR3 is made up of 16 amino acids. Germline CDR1 is SGDLS and CDR2 is YYNGEE. Trimming shortened V by 4 bases and J by 2 bases, and 16 bases separated the two germline ends. The CDR3 DNA is TGTGCCAGCAGCTTGACTCCTTCGCTCACCTACAATGAGCAGTTCTTC. Translated: CASSLTPSLTYNEQFF.

On this clone: The germline gene is not matched at one end of the junction; a read error may be the cause. The V call is TRBV7-7, the J call TRBJ2-2, with TRBD1 matching 7 bases. Germline V gives CDR1 SSHAT, CDR2 FNYEAQ (reference sequence). CDR3 length: 14 residues. The CDR3 coding sequence is TGTGCTAGCAGCTTGACAGGGTACACCGGGGAGCTGTTTTTT. As protein: CASSLTGYTGELFF.

This chain uses TRBV5-5 with TRBJ1-1, with a tentative D call TRBD1 (6 bases). V was cut by 0 bases and J by 11 bases, with 20 bases left in between. CDR1 is SGHKS, CDR2 YYEKEE, per germline (reference sequence). The CDR3 loop spans 15 amino acids. This CDR3 is CASSLEARGHMSAFF. CDR3 coding DNA: TGTGCCAGCAGCTTGGAAGCCAGGGGACATATGAGTGCTTTCTTT. Full variable domain (missing parts from reference TRBV5-5 and TRBJ1-1): DAGVTQSPTHLIKTRGQQVTLRCSPISGHKSVSWYQQVLGQGPQFIFQYYEKEERGRGNFPDRFSARQFPNYSSELNVNALLLGDSALYLCASSLEARGHMSAFFGQGTRLTVV.

This sequence joins TRBV9 and TRBJ2-1, with 9 bases fitting TRBD2. With 4 bases clipped from V and 5 bases from J, the junction kept 4 bases outside the gene matches. Germline CDR1 and CDR2: SGDLS and YYNGEE. CDR3 length equals 14 residues. The DNA of the CDR3 is TGTGCCAGCAGCACGGGACTAGCACACAATGAGCAGTTCTTC. It yields the protein CASSTGLAHNEQFF.

The chain joins TRBV2 to TRBJ2-1, with D possibly matching TRBD1 (5 bases). V dropped 8 bases and J dropped 7 bases, with 9 bases sitting between them. CDR1 is SNHLY, CDR2 FYNNEI, per germline. The CDR3 has 11 amino acids. Written as DNA, the CDR3 is TGTGCCAGCCAGGGAACGAATGAGCAGTTCTTC. It encodes CASQGTNEQFF. The whole variable domain, filled in from reference TRBV2 and TRBJ2-1, reads EPEVTQTPSHQVTQMGQEVILRCVPISNHLYFYWYRQILGQKVEFLVSFYNNEISEKSEIFDDQFSVERPDGSNFTLKIRSTKLEDSAMYFCASQGTNEQFFGPGTRLTVL.

The gene calls are TRBV7-2 and TRBJ2-1, with D possibly matching TRBD1 (6 bases). Trimming pared 1 base from V and 4 bases from J, leaving 8 bases between. This CDR3 contains 14 residues. CDR1 SGHTA and CDR2 FQGNSA come from the germline V gene. CDR3 coding DNA: TGTGCCAGCAGCTTAGATGGACAGTACAATGAGCAGTTCTTC. Protein: CASSLDGQYNEQFF.